This T cell receptor (beta chain) originates from a study of blood T cell repertoires in COVID-19. Study in general: T cells, B-cell-depleted T cells, or PBMCs supplied cDNA or gDNA.

CDR1 is SGDLS and CDR2 is YYNGEE in the germline V gene. Trimming at V came to 3 bases and at J to 2 bases, leaving 13 bases not matched to a gene. The CDR3 length is 18 residues. Individuals drawn from around 24 US areas were roughly 18 to 95 years old. The assay was immunoSEQ multiplex PCR, and TCRdb's table has in-frame clones only and misses some. Here the sample spans 200,000 to 300,000 clones, approximately 90% being singletons. The sequence was obtained from a woman in her thirties or forties with acute COVID-19. This chain uses TRBV9 with TRBJ2-3; TRBD1 matches at 9 bases. Specimen: PBMCs or T cells enriched from blood (not recorded which). The CDR3 here is CASSALVPGTGNTDTQYF. For the CDR3, the DNA is TGTGCCAGCAGCGCCCTGGTCCCGGGGACAGGGAACACAGATACGCAGTATTTT.